These 7 T cell receptor beta chains came from one sample sequenced in a study of shared clonotypes between healthy human individuals. Some clones are missing from TCRdb's copy, which holds only in-frame ones; the method was immunoSEQ multiplex PCR. The sample yields 170,000 or so clones, approximately 62% seen once. Material for sequencing was memory CD4+ T cells sorted from blood. As for subset: CD45RA-negative fraction. These receptor sequences come from a man aged 25 to 40 in good health.

This clone has a count of ten or more. The chain is built from TRBV5-5 and TRBJ2-7; perhaps TRBD2 as D (6 bases). This CDR3 is built from 18 residues. The germline V gene encodes CDR1 SGHKS and CDR2 YYEKEE (reference sequence). The germline V and J ends were trimmed by 3 bases and 4 bases, with 26 bases remaining between them. The CDR3 DNA reads as TGTGCCAGCAGCTCGGGGCCTACGAGACTAGTTGGTAGGTACGAGCAGTACTTC. This sequence encodes CASSSGPTRLVGRYEQYF.

The chain links TRBV5-1 to TRBJ2-7; perhaps TRBD2 as D (6 bases). Trimming removed 7 bases from V and 2 bases from J, with 16 bases in between. The CDR3 is 14 amino acids. Germline values: CDR1 SGHRS, CDR2 YFSETQ. The CDR3 sequence is CASGRDSATYEQYF. The CDR3 coding sequence is TGCGCCAGCGGCCGGGACTCGGCTACCTACGAGCAGTACTTC.

This clone has more than one count but fewer than ten. The chain recombines TRBV5-1 with TRBJ1-5; D is unresolved. Germline assignment: CDR1 SGHRS and CDR2 YFSETQ. The CDR3 length is 13 residues. The germline V and J ends were trimmed by 4 bases and 0 bases, with 5 bases remaining between them. CDR3 residues: CASSQSSNQPQHF. CDR3 DNA: TGCGCCAGCAGCCAGTCTAGCAATCAGCCCCAGCATTTT.

J is TRBJ2-1 and V is TRBV6-4; 7 bases are a match to TRBD2. Germline lookup yields CDR1 MRHNA and CDR2 SNTAGT. Trimming removed 3 bases from V and 4 bases from J; junction bases left unmatched: 6. The CDR3 totals 15 residues. CDR3 coding DNA: TGTGCCAGCAGTGAGAGCGGGACCCCTTACAATGAGCAGTTCTTC. It yields the protein CASSESGTPYNEQFF.

This clone was detected a few times. The rearrangement uses TRBV2 and TRBJ2-4; the D is unclear. Germline CDR1 SNHLY, CDR2 FYNNEI. Trimming took 6 bases from V and 3 from J, leaving 12 bases between them. The CDR3 covers 14 residues. DNA for the CDR3: TGTGCCAGCAGGGAGACGAGTGGCAAAAACATTCAGTACTTC. Amino acids: CASRETSGKNIQYF.

The chain carries TRBV29-1 and TRBJ2-1; possible D gene TRBD2, 5 bases. V was pared by 6 bases and J by 0 bases, with 15 bases between. Germline V lookup: CDR1 SQVTM, CDR2 ANQGSEA. This CDR3 comprises 15 residues. Here the CDR3 reads CSVHGLPSSYNEQFF. The CDR3 nucleotides read TGCAGCGTGCATGGACTGCCGAGCTCCTACAATGAGCAGTTCTTC.

This chain connects TRBV7-9 to TRBJ1-2; 8 nucleotides align to TRBD1. This CDR3 spans 12 amino acids. Germline V gene lookup returns CDR1 SEHNR and CDR2 FQNEAQ (reference sequence). V lost 9 bases and J lost 1; bases outside the gene matches: 1. The DNA for the CDR3 is TGTGCCAGTGGACAGGGTAACTATGGCTACACCTTC. This encodes CASGQGNYGYTF.